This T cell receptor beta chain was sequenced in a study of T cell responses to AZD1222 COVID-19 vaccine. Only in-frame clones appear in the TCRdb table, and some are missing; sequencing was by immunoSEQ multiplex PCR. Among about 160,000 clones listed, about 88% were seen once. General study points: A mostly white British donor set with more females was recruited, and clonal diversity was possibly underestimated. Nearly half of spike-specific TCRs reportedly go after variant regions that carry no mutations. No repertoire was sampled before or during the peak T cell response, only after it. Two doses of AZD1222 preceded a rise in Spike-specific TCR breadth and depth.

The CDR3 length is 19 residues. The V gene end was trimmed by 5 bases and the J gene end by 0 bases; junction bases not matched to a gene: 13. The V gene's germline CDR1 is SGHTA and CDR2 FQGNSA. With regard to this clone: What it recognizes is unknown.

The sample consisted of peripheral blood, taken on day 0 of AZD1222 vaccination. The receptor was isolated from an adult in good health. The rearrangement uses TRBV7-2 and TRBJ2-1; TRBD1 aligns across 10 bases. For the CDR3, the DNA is TGTGCCAGCAGCCAAGGACAGGGGGGATACTTGAGCTCCTACAATGAGCAGTTCTTC. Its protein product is CASSQGQGGYLSSYNEQFF.